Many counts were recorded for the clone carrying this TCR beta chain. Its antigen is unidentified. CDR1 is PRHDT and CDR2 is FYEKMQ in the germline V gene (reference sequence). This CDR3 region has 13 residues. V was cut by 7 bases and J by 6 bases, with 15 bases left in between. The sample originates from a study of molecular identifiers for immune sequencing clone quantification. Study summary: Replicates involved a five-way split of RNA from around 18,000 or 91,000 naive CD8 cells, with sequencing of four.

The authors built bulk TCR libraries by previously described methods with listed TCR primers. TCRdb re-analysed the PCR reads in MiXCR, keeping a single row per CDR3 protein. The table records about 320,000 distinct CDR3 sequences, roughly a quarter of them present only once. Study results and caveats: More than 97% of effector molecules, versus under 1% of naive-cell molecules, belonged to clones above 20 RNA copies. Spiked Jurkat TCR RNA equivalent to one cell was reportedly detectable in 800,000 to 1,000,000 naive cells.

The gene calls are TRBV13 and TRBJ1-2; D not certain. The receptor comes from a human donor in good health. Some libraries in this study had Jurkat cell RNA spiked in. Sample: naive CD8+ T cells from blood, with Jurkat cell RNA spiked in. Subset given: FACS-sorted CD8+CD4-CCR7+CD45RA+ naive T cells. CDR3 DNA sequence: TGTGCCAGCAACATGGAGGGAAAGCATGGCTACACCTTC. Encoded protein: CASNMEGKHGYTF.